The 9 T cell receptor beta chains below all came from one sample that was sequenced in a study of shared clonotypes between healthy human individuals. The protocol was immunoSEQ multiplex PCR, while the TCRdb copy is restricted to in-frame clones and leaves out a portion. Among more than 2 million clones, just under 95% were seen once, and the ten largest hold 0.9% to 1.4%. Naive CD8 cells, CD45RO-negative and positively selected for CCR7, excluded terminally differentiated effector memory CD45RA+ cells. The material sequenced was naive CD8+ T cells sorted from blood. The origin of the receptors is a man between 18 and 35 years old in good health.

The rearrangement uses TRBV30 and TRBJ2-7, with 7 bases that match TRBD1. CDR1 is GTSNPN, CDR2 SVGIG, per germline (reference sequence). Germline trimming cut 3 bases from V and 0 bases from J; bases unmatched to any gene: 5. The CDR3 totals 14 residues. CDR3: CAWSPDRYSYEQYF. The CDR3 DNA follows: TGTGCCTGGAGCCCGGACAGGTACTCCTACGAGCAGTACTTC. Looking up the rest from reference TRBV30 and TRBJ2-7 gives the full variable domain: SQTIHQWPATLVQPVGSPLSLECTVEGTSNPNLYWYRQAAGRGLQLLFYSVGIGQISSEVPQNLSASRPQDRQFILSSKKLLLSDSGFYLCAWSPDRYSYEQYFGPGTRLTVT.

The V and J genes are TRBV11-3 and TRBJ1-1; 8 bases are a match to TRBD1. The ends lost 6 bases at V and 4 bases at J; junction bases unmatched: 7. CDR1 SGHNT and CDR2 YENEEA come from the germline V gene. This CDR3 is built from 14 residues. CDR3 DNA: TGTGCCAGCAGTTACAGGGGGGAGAGCACTGAAGCTTTCTTT. Protein sequence: CASSYRGESTEAFF.

Comment on this clone: The same CDR3 is also encoded by other DNA sequences in this sample. The chain combines TRBV9 with TRBJ1-1; TRBD1 is a possible D gene (5 bases). Germline lookup yields CDR1 SGDLS and CDR2 YYNGEE. Trimming shortened V by 3 bases and J by 2 bases, and 11 bases separated the two germline ends. The CDR3 extends over 14 amino acids. CDR3 nucleotides: TGTGCCAGCAGCGCGGGGACGGTCAACACTGAAGCTTTCTTT. This translates into CASSAGTVNTEAFF.

This clone was observed once. V usage is TRBV4-1 and J usage is TRBJ2-5, with a weak D call TRBD2 (6 bases). V was pared by 4 bases and J by 5 bases, with 14 bases between. The CDR3 sequence is 14 residues long. CDR1 is MGHRA and CDR2 is YSYEKL in the germline V gene. CDR3 loop: CASSPTSLVETQYF. CDR3 DNA: TGCGCCAGCAGCCCGACTAGTTTGGTGGAGACCCAGTACTTC.

The chain carries TRBV5-6 and TRBJ2-3; 12 bases are a match to TRBD2. The CDR3 runs to 16 residues. Unmatched junction bases numbered 3, after V lost 0 bases and J lost 4 bases. CDR1 SGHDT and CDR2 YYEEEE come from the germline V gene. CDR3 sequence (DNA): TGTGCCAGCAGCTTGGTTCCTAGCGGGGGGGCAGATACGCAGTATTTT. Encoded protein: CASSLVPSGGADTQYF.

This sequence joins TRBV27 and TRBJ2-3; TRBD2 agrees at 14 bases. V lost 0 bases to trimming and J lost 5 bases; unmatched junction nucleotides: 1. This CDR3 has 16 residues. CDR1 and CDR2 from the germline V gene are MNHEY and SMNVEV (reference sequence). CDR3 sequence (DNA): TGTGCCAGCAGTTTATCGACTAGCGGGAGGGTAGATACGCAGTATTTT. Translation: CASSLSTSGRVDTQYF.

The chain couples TRBV6-5 to TRBJ2-1; TRBD2 agrees at 10 bases. The CDR3 runs to 15 residues. Germline CDR1 is MNHEY and CDR2 is SVGAGI. The V segment lost 2 bases and the J segment 5 bases; nucleotides outside the gene matches: 3. The CDR3 DNA is TGTGCCAGCAGTTACGCTAGCGGGGGCAACAATGAGCAGTTCTTC. As protein: CASSYASGGNNEQFF.

The rearrangement joins TRBV30 to TRBJ1-1; tentative D call: TRBD1 (5 bases). CDR1 GTSNPN and CDR2 SVGIG come from the germline V gene (reference sequence). The CDR3 contains 11 residues. Trimming removed 4 bases at V and 4 bases at J, with 7 bases between. The chain's CDR3 is CAWNQGTEAFF. The CDR3 DNA is TGTGCCTGGAATCAGGGCACTGAAGCTTTCTTT.

The chain employs TRBV13 and TRBJ2-1, with D perhaps TRBD2 (5 bases). V gave up 1 base and J gave up 6 bases, with 13 bases separating them. This CDR3 has 15 amino acids. In germline, CDR1 is PRHDT, CDR2 FYEKMQ (reference sequence). The CDR3 bases are TGTGCCAGCAGCTTAGCGAACCGGGATATCAATGAGCAGTTCTTC. Residues: CASSLANRDINEQFF.